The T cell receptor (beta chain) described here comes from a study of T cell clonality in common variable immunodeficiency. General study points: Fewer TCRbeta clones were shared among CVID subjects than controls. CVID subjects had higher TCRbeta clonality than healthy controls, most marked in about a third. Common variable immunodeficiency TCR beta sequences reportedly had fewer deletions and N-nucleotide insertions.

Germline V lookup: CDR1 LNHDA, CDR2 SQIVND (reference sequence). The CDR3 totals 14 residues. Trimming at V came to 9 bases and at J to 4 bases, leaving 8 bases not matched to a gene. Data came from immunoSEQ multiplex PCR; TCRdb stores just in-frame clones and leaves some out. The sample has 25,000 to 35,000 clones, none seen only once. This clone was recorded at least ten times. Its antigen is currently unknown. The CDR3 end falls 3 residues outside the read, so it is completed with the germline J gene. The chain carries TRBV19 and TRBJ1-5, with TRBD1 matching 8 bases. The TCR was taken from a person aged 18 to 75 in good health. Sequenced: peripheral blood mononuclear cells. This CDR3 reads CASTSGQGNQPQHF. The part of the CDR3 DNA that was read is TGTGCCAGCACCTCCGGACAGGGAAATCAGCCC.